This TCR beta chain is from a study of metastatic and nonmetastatic thyroid tumors. Patients were all untreated before their thyroid surgery. Methods used by the authors: A papillary thyroid cancer distant-metastasis classifier was built from CDR3 differences across clinicopathological groups. Through MiXCR, TCRdb re-clonotyped the PCR reads. None of the V and J calls come from the authors' own analysis; TCRdb made them. The data contain 8,300 or so clones, around 26% of them singletons. The sequenced material came from tumor tissue. This clonotype was obtained from a male donor with papillary thyroid cancer or a benign thyroid nodule (not recorded which). Some clones in this sample may be carry-over from other donors' samples.

The CDR3, as DNA: TGTGCCAGCAGTGGGGTTGGCAGCCCCCTTGAGCAGTTCTTC. Protein: CASSGVGSPLEQFF. This chain links TRBV27 with TRBJ2-1; D gene ambiguous. V gave up 5 bases and J gave up 9 bases, with 17 bases separating them. The V gene's germline CDR1 is MNHEY and CDR2 SMNVEV (reference sequence). This CDR3 has 14 residues.